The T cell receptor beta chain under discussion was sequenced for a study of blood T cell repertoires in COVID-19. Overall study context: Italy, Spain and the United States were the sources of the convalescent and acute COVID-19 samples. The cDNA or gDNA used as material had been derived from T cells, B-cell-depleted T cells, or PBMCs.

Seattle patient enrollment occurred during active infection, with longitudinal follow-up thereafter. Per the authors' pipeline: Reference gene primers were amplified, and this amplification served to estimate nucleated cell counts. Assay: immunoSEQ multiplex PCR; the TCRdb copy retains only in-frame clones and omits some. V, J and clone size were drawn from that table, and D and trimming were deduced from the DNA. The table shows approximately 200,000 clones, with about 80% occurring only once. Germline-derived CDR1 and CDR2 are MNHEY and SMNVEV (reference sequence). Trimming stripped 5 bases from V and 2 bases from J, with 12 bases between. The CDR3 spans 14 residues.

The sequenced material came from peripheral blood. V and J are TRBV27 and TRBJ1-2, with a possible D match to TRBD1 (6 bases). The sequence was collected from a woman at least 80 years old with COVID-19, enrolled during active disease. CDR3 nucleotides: TGTGCCAGCAGTCGTCTGGGGGCGAACTATGGCTACACCTTC. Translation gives CASSRLGANYGYTF.